This T cell receptor beta chain was retrieved from a study of cytomegalovirus exposure and HLA in healthy donors. Study outcomes and limitations: DRB1 had the most TCR associations and HLA-C the fewest, a later analysis found, with rates varying by HLA locus. Some TCR beta chains (roughly 150 of them) were listed as cytomegalovirus-associated.

13 Jbeta primers and 60 Vbeta primers were used for the PCR. Libraries were prepared by immunoSEQ multiplex PCR; TCRdb keeps only in-frame clonotypes and omits some of them. The sample records approximately 100,000 clones, under 80% being singletons. The length of the CDR3 is 14 residues. The J segment lost 6 bases and the V segment lost 5 bases, leaving 7 bases of the junction unmatched. Per the germline V gene, CDR1 is SEHNR and CDR2 is FQNEAQ (reference sequence). Regarding this clone: Its antigen is unknown.

The rearrangement joins TRBV7-9 to TRBJ2-4; the match to TRBD1 covers 7 bases. The receptor was isolated from a woman in her 50s in good health and CMV-seropositive. Sequencing input: PBMCs. The CDR3: CASSKTGQLNIQYF. In nucleotides, the CDR3 is TGTGCCAGCAGCAAGACAGGGCAGTTAAACATTCAGTACTTC.